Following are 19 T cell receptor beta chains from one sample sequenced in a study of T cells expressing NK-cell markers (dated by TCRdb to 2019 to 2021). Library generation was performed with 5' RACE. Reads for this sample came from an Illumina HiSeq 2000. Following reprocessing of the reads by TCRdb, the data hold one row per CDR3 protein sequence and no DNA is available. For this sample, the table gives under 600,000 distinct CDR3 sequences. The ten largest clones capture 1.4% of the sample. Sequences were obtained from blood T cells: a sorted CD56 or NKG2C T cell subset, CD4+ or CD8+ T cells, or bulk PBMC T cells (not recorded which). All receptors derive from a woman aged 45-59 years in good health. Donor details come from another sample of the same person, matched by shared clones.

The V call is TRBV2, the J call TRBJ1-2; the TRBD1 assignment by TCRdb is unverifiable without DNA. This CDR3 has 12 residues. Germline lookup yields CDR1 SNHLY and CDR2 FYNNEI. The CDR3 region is CASMGQGLGYTF.

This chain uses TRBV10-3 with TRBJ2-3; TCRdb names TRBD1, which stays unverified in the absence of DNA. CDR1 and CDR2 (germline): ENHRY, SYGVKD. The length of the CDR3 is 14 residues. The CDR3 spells CAIEGRQGTDTQYF.

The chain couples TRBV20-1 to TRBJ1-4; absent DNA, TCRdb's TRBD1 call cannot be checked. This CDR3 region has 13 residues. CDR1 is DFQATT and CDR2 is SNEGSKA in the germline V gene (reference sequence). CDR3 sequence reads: CSAKDRGKIGVFF.

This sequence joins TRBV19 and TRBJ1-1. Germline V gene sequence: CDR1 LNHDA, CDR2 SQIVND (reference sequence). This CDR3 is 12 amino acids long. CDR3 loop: CASSMARTEAFF.

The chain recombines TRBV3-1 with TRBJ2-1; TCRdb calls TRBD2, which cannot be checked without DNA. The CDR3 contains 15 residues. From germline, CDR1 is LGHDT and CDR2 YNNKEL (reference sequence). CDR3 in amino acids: CASSQDRTTYGEQFF.

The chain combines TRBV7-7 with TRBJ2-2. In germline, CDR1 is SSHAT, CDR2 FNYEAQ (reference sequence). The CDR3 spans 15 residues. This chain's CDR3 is CASSFASAGTGELFF. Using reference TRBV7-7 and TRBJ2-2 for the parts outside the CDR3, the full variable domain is GAGVSQSPRYKVTKRGQDVTLRCDPISSHATLYWYQQALGQGPEFLTYFNYEAQPDKSGLPSDRFSAERPEGSISTLTIQRTEQRDSAMYRCASSFASAGTGELFFGEGSRLTVL.

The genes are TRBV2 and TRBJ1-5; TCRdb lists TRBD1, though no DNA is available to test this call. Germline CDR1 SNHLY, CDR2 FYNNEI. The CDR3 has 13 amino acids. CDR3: CASSGGAYQPQHF.

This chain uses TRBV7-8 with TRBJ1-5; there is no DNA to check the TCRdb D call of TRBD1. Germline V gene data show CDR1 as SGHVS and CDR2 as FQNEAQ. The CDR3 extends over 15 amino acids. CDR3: CASSLDSPRGQPQHF.

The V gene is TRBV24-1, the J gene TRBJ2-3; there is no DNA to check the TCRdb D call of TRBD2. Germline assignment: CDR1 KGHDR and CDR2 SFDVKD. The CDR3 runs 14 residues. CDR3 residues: CASKAGGSTDTQYF.

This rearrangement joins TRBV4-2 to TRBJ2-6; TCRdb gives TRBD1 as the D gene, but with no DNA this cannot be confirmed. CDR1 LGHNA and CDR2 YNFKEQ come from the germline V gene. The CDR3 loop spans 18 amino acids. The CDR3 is CASSQEGGRLSGANVLTF.

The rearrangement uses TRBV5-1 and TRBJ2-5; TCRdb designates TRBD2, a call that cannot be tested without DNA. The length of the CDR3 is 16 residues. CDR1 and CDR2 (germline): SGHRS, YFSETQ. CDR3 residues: CASSLDPPEQQETQYF.

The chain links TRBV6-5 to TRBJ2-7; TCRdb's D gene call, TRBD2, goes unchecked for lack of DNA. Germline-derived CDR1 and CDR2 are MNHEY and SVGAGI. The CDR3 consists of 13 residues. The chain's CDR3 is CASNRAGGYEQYF.

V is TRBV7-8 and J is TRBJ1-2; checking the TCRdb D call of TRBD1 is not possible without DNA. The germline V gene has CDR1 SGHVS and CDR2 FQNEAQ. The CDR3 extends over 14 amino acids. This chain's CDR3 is CASSLGHRDYGYTF. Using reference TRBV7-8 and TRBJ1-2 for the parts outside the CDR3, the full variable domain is GAGVSQSPRYKVAKRGQDVALRCDPISGHVSLFWYQQALGQGPEFLTYFQNEAQLDKSGLPSDRFFAERPEGSVSTLKIQRTQQEDSAVYLCASSLGHRDYGYTFGSGTRLTVV.

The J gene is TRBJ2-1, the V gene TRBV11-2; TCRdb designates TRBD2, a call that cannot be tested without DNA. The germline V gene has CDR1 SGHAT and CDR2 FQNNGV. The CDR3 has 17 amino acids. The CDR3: CASSLDPAGGPSNEQFF.

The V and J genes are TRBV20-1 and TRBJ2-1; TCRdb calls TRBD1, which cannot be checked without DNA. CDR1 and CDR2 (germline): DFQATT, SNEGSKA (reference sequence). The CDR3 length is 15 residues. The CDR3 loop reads CSSTLTGRGNNEQFF.

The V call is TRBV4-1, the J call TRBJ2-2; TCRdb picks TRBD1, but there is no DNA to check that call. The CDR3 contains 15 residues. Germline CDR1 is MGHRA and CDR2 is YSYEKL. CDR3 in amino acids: CASRPWGENTGELFF.

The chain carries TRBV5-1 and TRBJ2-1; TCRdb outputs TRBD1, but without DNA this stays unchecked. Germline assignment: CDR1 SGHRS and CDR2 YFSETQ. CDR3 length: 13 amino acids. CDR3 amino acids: CASSTLGGGEQFF.

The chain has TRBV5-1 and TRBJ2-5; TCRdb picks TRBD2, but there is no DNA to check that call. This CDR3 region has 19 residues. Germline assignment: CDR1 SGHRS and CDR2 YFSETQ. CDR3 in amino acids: CASGPGLAGGRIGRETQYF.

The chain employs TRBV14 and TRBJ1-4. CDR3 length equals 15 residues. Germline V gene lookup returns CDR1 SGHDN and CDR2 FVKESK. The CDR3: CASSQVEGFNEKLFF.